This TCR beta chain was documented in a study of blood T cell repertoires in COVID-19. Whole-study context: Samples came from the United States, Italy and Spain, spanning acute and convalescent COVID-19. T cells, B-cell-depleted T cells, or PBMCs supplied cDNA or gDNA.

The CDR3 spans 11 residues. Germline values: CDR1 MGHDK, CDR2 SYGVNS. V shed 8 bases, J shed 15 bases, and the junction held 8 bases outside the gene matches. Study processing details: The assay estimated nucleated cells by amplifying reference gene primers. The assay was immunoSEQ multiplex PCR, and TCRdb's table has in-frame clones only and misses some. The DNA was the basis for D and trimming; V, J and clone size are from that table. The sample carries about 120,000 clones, roughly 82% recorded once. The sequence came from a human donor in a cohort sampled during active COVID-19. The chain links TRBV25-1 to TRBJ2-3, with 10 bases identical to TRBD1. Material for sequencing was peripheral blood. The CDR3 is CASSQTGGLYF. DNA of the CDR3: TGTGCCAGCTCTCAGACAGGGGGCTTATATTTT. The whole variable domain, filled in from reference TRBV25-1 and TRBJ2-3, reads EADIYQTPRYLVIGTGKKITLECSQTMGHDKMYWYQQDPGMELHLIHYSYGVNSTEKGDLSSESTVSRIRTEHFPLTLESARPSHTSQYLCASSQTGGLYFGPGTRLTVL.